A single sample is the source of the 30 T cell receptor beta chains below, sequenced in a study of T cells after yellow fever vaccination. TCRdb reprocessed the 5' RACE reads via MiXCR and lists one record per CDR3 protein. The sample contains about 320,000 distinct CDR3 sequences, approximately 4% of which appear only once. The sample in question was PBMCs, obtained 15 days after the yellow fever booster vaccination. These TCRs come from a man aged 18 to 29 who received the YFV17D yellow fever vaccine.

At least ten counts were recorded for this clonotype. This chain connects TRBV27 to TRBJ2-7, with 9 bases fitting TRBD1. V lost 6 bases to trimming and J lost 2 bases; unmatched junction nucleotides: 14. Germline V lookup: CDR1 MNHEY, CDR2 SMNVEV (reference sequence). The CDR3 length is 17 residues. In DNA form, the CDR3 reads TGTGCCAGCAGCGCGACAGCGGACAGGGGCACGCCCTACGAGCAGTACTTC. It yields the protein CASSATADRGTPYEQYF.

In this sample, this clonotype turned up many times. The chain's CDR3 is CASSSPEGAGDTQYF. The CDR3 nucleotides read TGCGCCAGCAGCTCCCCCGAGGGGGCGGGGGATACGCAGTATTTT. The chain has TRBV5-1 and TRBJ2-3; D is perhaps TRBD1 (7 bases). There are 15 residues in the CDR3. Germline loops: CDR1 SGHRS, CDR2 YFSETQ. The ends were cut back, 3 bases at V and 6 bases at J, with 17 bases in the middle.

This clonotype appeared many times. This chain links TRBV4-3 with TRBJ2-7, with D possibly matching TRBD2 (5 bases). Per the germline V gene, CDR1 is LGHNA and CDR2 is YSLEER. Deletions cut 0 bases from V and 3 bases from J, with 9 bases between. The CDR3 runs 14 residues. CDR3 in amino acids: CASSQDVSGYEQYF. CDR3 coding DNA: TGCGCCAGCAGCCAAGATGTCAGCGGCTACGAGCAGTACTTC.

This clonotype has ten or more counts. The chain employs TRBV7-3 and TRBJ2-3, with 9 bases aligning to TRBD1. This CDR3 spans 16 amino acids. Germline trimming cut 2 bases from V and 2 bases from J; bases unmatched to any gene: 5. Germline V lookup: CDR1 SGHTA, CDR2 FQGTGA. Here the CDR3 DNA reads TGTGCCAGCAGCTTATTGGGACAGGGATACACAGATACGCAGTATTTT. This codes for CASSLLGQGYTDTQYF.

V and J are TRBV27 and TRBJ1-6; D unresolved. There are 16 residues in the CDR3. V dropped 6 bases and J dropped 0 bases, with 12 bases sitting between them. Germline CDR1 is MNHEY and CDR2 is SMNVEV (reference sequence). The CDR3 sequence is CASRGRKSSYNSPLHF. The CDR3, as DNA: TGTGCCAGCAGAGGACGGAAAAGCTCCTATAATTCACCCCTCCACTTT.

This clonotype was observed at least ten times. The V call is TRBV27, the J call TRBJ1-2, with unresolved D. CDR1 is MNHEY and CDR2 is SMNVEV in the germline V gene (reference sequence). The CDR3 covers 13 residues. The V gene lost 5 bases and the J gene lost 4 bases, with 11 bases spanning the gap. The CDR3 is CASSLAGSYGYTF. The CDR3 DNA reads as TGTGCCAGCAGTCTCGCCGGGAGCTATGGCTACACCTTC.

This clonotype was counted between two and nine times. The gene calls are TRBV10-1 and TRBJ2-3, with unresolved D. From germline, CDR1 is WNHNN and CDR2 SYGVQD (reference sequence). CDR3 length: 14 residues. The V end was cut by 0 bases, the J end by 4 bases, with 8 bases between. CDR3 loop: CASSESSPADTQYF. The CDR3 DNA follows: TGCGCCAGCAGTGAGTCGTCGCCGGCAGATACGCAGTATTTT.

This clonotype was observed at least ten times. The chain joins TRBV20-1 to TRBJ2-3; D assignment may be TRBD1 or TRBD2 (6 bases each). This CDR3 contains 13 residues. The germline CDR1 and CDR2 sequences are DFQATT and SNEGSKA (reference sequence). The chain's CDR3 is CSAVGGNTDTQYF. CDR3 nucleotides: TGCAGCGCTGTAGGGGGGAACACAGATACGCAGTATTTT.

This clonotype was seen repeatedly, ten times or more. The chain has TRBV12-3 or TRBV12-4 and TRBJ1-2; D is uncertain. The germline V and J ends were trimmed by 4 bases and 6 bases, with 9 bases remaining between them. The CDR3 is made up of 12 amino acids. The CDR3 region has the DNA TGTGCCAGCAGTTCTAAGGGTGATGGCTACACCTTC. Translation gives CASSSKGDGYTF.

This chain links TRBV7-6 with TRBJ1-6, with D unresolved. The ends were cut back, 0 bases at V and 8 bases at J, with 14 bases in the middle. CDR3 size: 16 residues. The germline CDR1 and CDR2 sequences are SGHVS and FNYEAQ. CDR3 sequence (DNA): TGTGCCAGCAGCTTAGCCACTTGGGCAGCGGATTCACCCCTCCACTTT. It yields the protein CASSLATWAADSPLHF.

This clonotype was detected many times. CDR3 nucleotides: TGTGCCAGCAGTTACTCGATGGCAGGACGGGGCTACACCTTC. Translated: CASSYSMAGRGYTF. The chain has TRBV6-5 and TRBJ1-2; unclear D gene. Per germline, CDR1 MNHEY and CDR2 SVGAGI. The CDR3 length is 14 residues. The germline V and J ends were trimmed by 0 bases and 8 bases, with 13 bases remaining between them.

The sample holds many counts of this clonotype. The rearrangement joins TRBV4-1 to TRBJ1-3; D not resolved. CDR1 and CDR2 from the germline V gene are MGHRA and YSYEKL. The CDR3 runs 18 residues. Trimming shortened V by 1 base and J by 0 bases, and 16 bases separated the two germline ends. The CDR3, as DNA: TGCGCCAGCAGCCAAGGCCGGACGGTACTTACCTCTGGAAACACCATATATTTT. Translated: CASSQGRTVLTSGNTIYF.

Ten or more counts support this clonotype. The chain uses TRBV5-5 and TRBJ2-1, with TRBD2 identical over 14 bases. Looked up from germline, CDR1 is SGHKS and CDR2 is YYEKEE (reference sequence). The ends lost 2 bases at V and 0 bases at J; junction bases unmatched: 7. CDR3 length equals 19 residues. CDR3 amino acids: CASSFDPGLAGDSYNEQFF. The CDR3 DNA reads TGTGCCAGCAGCTTTGACCCGGGACTAGCGGGGGACTCCTACAATGAGCAGTTCTTC.

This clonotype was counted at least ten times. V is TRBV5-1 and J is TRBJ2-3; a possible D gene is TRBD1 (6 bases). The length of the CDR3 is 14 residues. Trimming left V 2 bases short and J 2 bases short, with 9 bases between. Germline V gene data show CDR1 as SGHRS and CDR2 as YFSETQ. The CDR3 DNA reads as TGCGCCAGCAGCTTAGGGGGTATCACAGATACGCAGTATTTT. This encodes CASSLGGITDTQYF. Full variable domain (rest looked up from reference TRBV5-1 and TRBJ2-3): KAGVTQTPRYLIKTRGQQVTLSCSPISGHRSVSWYQQTPGQGLQFLFEYFSETQRNKGNFPGRFSGRQFSNSRSEMNVSTLELGDSALYLCASSLGGITDTQYFGPGTRLTVL.

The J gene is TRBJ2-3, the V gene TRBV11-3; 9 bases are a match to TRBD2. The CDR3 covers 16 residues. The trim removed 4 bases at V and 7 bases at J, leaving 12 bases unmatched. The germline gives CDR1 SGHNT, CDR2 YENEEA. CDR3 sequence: CASSSETAGGSNTQYF. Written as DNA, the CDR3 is TGTGCCAGCAGCTCAGAAACAGCGGGGGGCTCGAATACGCAGTATTTT. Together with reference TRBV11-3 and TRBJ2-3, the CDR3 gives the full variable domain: EAGVVQSPRYKIIEKKQPVAFWCNPISGHNTLYWYLQNLGQGPELLIRYENEEAVDDSQLPKDRFSAERLKGVDSTLKIQPAELGDSAVYLCASSSETAGGSNTQYFGPGTRLTVL.

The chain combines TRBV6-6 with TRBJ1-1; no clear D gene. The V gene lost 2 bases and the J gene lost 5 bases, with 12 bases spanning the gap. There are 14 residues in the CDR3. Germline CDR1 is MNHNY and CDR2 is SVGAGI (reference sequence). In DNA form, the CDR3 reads TGTGCCAGCAGTTACGCGCAGATGGGGACTGAAGCTTTCTTT. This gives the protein CASSYAQMGTEAFF.

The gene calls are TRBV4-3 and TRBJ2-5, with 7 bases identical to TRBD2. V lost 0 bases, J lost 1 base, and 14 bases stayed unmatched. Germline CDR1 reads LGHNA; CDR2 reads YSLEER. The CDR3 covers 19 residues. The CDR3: CASSQEARTSGAVQETQYF. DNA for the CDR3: TGCGCCAGCAGCCAAGAAGCGCGGACGAGCGGGGCGGTCCAAGAGACCCAGTACTTC.

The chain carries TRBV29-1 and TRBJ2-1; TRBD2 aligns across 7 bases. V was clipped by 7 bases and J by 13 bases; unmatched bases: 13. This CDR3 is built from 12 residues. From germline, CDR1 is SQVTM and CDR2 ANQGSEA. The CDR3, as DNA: TGCAGCGCGTGGGGGGAGGCGGGGGATCAGTTCTTC. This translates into CSAWGEAGDQFF.

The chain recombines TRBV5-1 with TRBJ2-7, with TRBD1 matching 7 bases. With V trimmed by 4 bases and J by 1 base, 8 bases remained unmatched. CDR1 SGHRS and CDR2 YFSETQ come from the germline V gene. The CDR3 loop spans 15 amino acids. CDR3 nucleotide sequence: TGCGCCAGCAGCCCGACAGGGCTGAGGTCCTACGAGCAGTACTTC. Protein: CASSPTGLRSYEQYF.

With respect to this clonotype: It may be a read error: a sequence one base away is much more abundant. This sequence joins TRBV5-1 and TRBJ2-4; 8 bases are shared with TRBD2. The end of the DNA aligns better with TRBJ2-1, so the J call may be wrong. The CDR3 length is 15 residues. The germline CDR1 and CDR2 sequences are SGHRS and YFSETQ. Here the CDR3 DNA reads TGCGCCAGCATCTTGGGTTTAGCGGGGTTCAATGAGCAGTTCTTC. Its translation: CASILGLAGFNEQFF.

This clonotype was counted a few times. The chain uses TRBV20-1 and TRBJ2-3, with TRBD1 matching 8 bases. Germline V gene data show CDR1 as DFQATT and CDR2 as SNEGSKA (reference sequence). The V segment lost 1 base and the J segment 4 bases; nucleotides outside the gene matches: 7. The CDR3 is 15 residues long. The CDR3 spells CSARALDRAPDTQYF. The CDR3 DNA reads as TGCAGTGCTAGAGCTCTGGACAGGGCCCCAGATACGCAGTATTTT.

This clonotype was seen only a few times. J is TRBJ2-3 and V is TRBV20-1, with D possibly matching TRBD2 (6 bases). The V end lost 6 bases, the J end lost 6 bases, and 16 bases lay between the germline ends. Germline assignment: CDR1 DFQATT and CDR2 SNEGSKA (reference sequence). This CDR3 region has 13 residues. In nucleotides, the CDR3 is TGCAGTGCCGAGGGGCTAGCGAAGGATACGCAGTATTTT. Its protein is CSAEGLAKDTQYF.

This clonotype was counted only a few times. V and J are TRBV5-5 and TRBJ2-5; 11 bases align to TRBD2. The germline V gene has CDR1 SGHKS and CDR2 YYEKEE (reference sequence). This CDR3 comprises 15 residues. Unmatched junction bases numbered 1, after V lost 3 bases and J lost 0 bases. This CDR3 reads CASSSSGRYQETQYF. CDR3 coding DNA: TGTGCCAGCAGCTCTAGCGGGAGGTACCAAGAGACCCAGTACTTC.

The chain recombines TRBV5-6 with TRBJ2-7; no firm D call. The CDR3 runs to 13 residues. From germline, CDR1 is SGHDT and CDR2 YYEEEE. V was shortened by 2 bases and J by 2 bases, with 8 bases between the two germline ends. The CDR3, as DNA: TGTGCCAGCAGCTTCTCCTCAGCCTACGAGCAGTACTTC. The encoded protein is CASSFSSAYEQYF.

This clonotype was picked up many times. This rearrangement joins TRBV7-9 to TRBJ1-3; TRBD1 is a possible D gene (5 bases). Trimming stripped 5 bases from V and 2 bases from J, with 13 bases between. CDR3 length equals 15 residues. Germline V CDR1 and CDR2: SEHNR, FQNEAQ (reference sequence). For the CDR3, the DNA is TGTGCCAGCAGCCCGATCGGGGGAGCTGGAAACACCATATATTTT. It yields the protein CASSPIGGAGNTIYF.

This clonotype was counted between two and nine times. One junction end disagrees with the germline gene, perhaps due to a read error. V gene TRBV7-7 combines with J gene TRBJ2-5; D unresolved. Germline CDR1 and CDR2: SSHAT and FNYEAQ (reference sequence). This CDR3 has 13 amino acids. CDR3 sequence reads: CASSARPGETQYF. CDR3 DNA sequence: TGTGCTAGCAGCGCGCGTCCAGGAGAGACCCAGTACTTC.

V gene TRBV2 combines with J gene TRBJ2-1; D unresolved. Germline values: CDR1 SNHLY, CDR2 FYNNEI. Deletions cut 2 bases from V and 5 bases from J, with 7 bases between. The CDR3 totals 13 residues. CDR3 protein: CASSEQANNEQFF. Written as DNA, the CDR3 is TGTGCCAGCAGTGAACAGGCCAACAATGAGCAGTTCTTC.

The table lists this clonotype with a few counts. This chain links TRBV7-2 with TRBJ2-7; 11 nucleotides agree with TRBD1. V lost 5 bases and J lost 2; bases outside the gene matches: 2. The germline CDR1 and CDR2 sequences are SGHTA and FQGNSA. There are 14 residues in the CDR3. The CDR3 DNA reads TGTGCCAGCAGCGGGACAGGGGGGACCTACGAGCAGTACTTC. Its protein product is CASSGTGGTYEQYF.

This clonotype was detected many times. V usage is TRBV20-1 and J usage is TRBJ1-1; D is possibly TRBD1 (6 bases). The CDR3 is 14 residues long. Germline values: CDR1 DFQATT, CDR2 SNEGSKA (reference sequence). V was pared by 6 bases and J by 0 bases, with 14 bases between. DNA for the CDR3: TGCAGTGCAACGACAGGCCTTATGAACACTGAAGCTTTCTTT. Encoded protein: CSATTGLMNTEAFF.

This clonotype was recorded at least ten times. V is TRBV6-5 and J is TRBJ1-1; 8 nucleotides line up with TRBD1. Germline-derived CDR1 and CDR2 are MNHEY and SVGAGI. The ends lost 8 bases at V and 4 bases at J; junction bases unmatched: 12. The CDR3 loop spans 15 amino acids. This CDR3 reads CASSWTGRSSTEAFF. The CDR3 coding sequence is TGTGCCAGCTCTTGGACAGGGCGTTCTAGCACTGAAGCTTTCTTT.